Shown below are 25 T cell receptor beta chains from a single sample sequenced in a study of blood T cell repertoires in COVID-19. The repertoire was sequenced with immunoSEQ multiplex PCR; TCRdb's copy has only in-frame clones and lacks some. Seen here are 110,000 or so clones, roughly 76% observed once, and the top ten hold about 10%. Input material: peripheral blood. Receptors originate from a human donor in a cohort sampled during active COVID-19.

V and J are TRBV9 and TRBJ2-1; TRBD2 matches 12 bases. Germline CDR1 and CDR2: SGDLS and YYNGEE. CDR3 size: 15 residues. Unmatched junction bases numbered 6, after V lost 3 bases and J lost 8 bases. Here the CDR3 reads CASSATSGGVDEQFF. CDR3 sequence (DNA): TGTGCCAGCAGCGCGACTAGCGGGGGTGTCGATGAGCAGTTCTTC.

The rearrangement uses TRBV5-1 and TRBJ2-5; tentatively, D is TRBD2 (6 bases). V shed 6 bases and J shed 5 bases, with 20 bases lying between them. Germline CDR1 is SGHRS and CDR2 is YFSETQ. CDR3 size: 15 residues. The CDR3 coding sequence is TGCGCCAGCACCCCCACGGGCCAAAGCGGGGAGACCCAGTACTTC. This gives the protein CASTPTGQSGETQYF.

V usage is TRBV6-5 and J usage is TRBJ1-2; possible D gene TRBD1, 6 bases. The CDR3 is 11 amino acids. Trimming cost V 11 bases and J 2 bases, with 9 bases left between them. CDR1 MNHEY and CDR2 SVGAGI come from the germline V gene. The DNA of the CDR3 is TGTGCCGGGGGCGACAACTATGGCTACACCTTC. It translates to CAGGDNYGYTF.

The rearrangement joins TRBV6-2 or TRBV6-3 to TRBJ2-7; 8 bases line up with TRBD1. Trimming removed 6 bases from V and 0 bases from J; junction bases left unmatched: 7. This CDR3 is built from 15 residues. In germline, CDR1 is MNHEY, CDR2 SVGEGT. The CDR3 loop is CASSHWGTGSYEQYF. The CDR3 DNA follows: TGTGCCAGCAGCCACTGGGGGACAGGCTCCTACGAGCAGTACTTC.

V gene TRBV7-2 combines with J gene TRBJ2-2; D might be TRBD2 (5 bases). This CDR3 is 15 amino acids long. The V and J ends lost 4 bases and 5 bases respectively, with 14 bases between them. The germline V gene has CDR1 SGHTA and CDR2 FQGNSA. For the CDR3, the DNA is TGTGCCAGCAGCTCTGAGGGAGTTCTTACCGGGGAGCTGTTTTTT. The encoded protein is CASSSEGVLTGELFF.

This clone was counted a few times. This sequence joins TRBV30 and TRBJ2-7; the D gene is possibly TRBD1 (5 bases). Trimming stripped 0 bases from V and 3 bases from J, with 6 bases between. The CDR3 spans 12 residues. The germline V gene has CDR1 GTSNPN and CDR2 SVGIG (reference sequence). For the CDR3, the DNA is TGTGCCTGGAGTGTGACAGACTACGAGCAGTACTTC. Translating it yields CAWSVTDYEQYF. Full variable domain (outside the CDR3, taken from reference TRBV30 and TRBJ2-7): SQTIHQWPATLVQPVGSPLSLECTVEGTSNPNLYWYRQAAGRGLQLLFYSVGIGQISSEVPQNLSASRPQDRQFILSSKKLLLSDSGFYLCAWSVTDYEQYFGPGTRLTVT.

The gene calls are TRBV4-1 and TRBJ2-7, with TRBD2 matching 7 bases. CDR1 MGHRA and CDR2 YSYEKL come from the germline V gene. The trim removed 6 bases at V and 2 bases at J, leaving 10 bases unmatched. The CDR3 length is 15 residues. CDR3 amino acids: CASSFGLGDAYEQYF. In DNA form, the CDR3 reads TGCGCCAGCAGTTTTGGACTAGGAGACGCCTACGAGCAGTACTTC.

CDR3 amino acids: CASGGQGAATEAFF. The CDR3 region has the DNA TGTGCCAGCGGAGGACAGGGGGCGGCAACTGAAGCTTTCTTT. The chain carries TRBV2 and TRBJ1-1, with TRBD1 matching 11 bases. The CDR3 runs to 14 residues. Germline-derived CDR1 and CDR2 are SNHLY and FYNNEI. Trimming removed 8 bases from V and 5 bases from J; junction bases left unmatched: 7.

The chain is built from TRBV7-3 and TRBJ2-1; TRBD2 aligns across 14 bases. This CDR3 spans 18 amino acids. Trimming took 5 bases from V and 5 from J; bases not matched to a gene: 11. In germline, CDR1 is SGHTA, CDR2 FQGTGA. As DNA, the CDR3 is TGTGCCAGCAGCAGAGGGACTAGCGGGGGAGGGAGGAACAATGAGCAGTTCTTC. It encodes CASSRGTSGGGRNNEQFF.

V gene TRBV11-1 combines with J gene TRBJ2-3; 9 bases fit TRBD2. The germline gives CDR1 SGHAT, CDR2 FQDESV (reference sequence). This CDR3 region has 15 residues. V was clipped by 4 bases and J by 9 bases; unmatched bases: 11. The chain's CDR3 is CASSSLAGRGRTQYF. CDR3 nucleotides: TGTGCCAGCAGCTCCCTAGCGGGGAGAGGACGGACGCAGTATTTT.

This sequence joins TRBV5-4 and TRBJ1-2, with D possibly matching TRBD1 (6 bases). Germline V gene sequence: CDR1 SGHNT, CDR2 YYREEE (reference sequence). This CDR3 is built from 14 residues. The ends were cut back, 0 bases at V and 2 bases at J, with 8 bases in the middle. CDR3 nucleotides: TGTGCCAGCAGCTTGGACAGGGCCAACTATGGCTACACCTTC. This codes for CASSLDRANYGYTF.

As regards this clone: The same CDR3 arises from other DNA sequences in this sample as well. The chain recombines TRBV7-9 with TRBJ2-7; TRBD1 agrees at 7 bases. The CDR3 sequence is 19 residues long. Germline CDR1 reads SEHNR; CDR2 reads FQNEAQ (reference sequence). V gave up 9 bases and J gave up 7 bases; unmatched junction bases: 30. The CDR3 nucleotides read TGTGCCAGTACCTCGAAAGGGGTAGACCGGGACAGCACCTGGGAGGAGCAGTACTTC. Its translation is CASTSKGVDRDSTWEEQYF. The full variable domain, in which reference TRBV7-9 and TRBJ2-7 provide the parts outside the CDR3, is DTGVSQNPRHKITKRGQNVTFRCDPISEHNRLYWYRQTLGQGPEFLTYFQNEAQLEKSRLLSDRFSAERPKGSFSTLEIQRTEQGDSAMYLCASTSKGVDRDSTWEEQYFGPGTRLTVT.

This clone was found once. This chain connects TRBV29-1 to TRBJ2-7, with a weak D call TRBD2 (6 bases). This CDR3 comprises 14 residues. CDR1 is SQVTM, CDR2 ANQGSEA, per germline. With 8 bases removed from V and 0 bases from J, the gap between germline ends came to 17 bases. CDR3 nucleotides: TGCAGCCTTCCACGGACGGACTACTCCTACGAGCAGTACTTC. Amino acid sequence: CSLPRTDYSYEQYF.

The chain joins TRBV5-1 to TRBJ1-6, with 8 bases matching TRBD1. Germline V lookup: CDR1 SGHRS, CDR2 YFSETQ. V was clipped by 4 bases and J by 7 bases; unmatched bases: 7. The CDR3 totals 15 residues. Here the CDR3 DNA reads TGCGCCAGCAGCACGCGACAGGGGTTAAATTCACCCCTCCACTTT. Protein sequence: CASSTRQGLNSPLHF. Using reference TRBV5-1 and TRBJ1-6 for the parts outside the CDR3, the full variable domain is KAGVTQTPRYLIKTRGQQVTLSCSPISGHRSVSWYQQTPGQGLQFLFEYFSETQRNKGNFPGRFSGRQFSNSRSEMNVSTLELGDSALYLCASSTRQGLNSPLHFGNGTRLTVT.

The chain uses TRBV11-1 and TRBJ2-7, with 10 bases that match TRBD2. J was trimmed by 7 bases and V by 5 bases; bases with no gene match: 11. This CDR3 has 15 residues. Germline CDR1 SGHAT, CDR2 FQDESV (reference sequence). The CDR3 loop reads CASSLRLAGPSEQYF. The CDR3 nucleotides are TGTGCCAGCAGCCTCCGACTAGCGGGTCCATCTGAGCAGTACTTC.

This rearrangement joins TRBV10-3 to TRBJ2-1, with 13 bases that match TRBD2. CDR3 length: 16 amino acids. Germline V gene data show CDR1 as ENHRY and CDR2 as SYGVKD. V shed 6 bases, J shed 5 bases, and the junction held 7 bases outside the gene matches. The CDR3 here is CAISAGTSGANNEQFF. In DNA, the CDR3 is TGTGCCATCAGCGCCGGGACTAGCGGGGCCAACAATGAGCAGTTCTTC.

The gene calls are TRBV27 and TRBJ1-5, with TRBD1 identical over 8 bases. J gave up 4 bases and V 8 bases, and 4 bases lay outside the gene matches. Germline V CDR1 and CDR2: MNHEY, SMNVEV (reference sequence). The length of the CDR3 is 13 residues. The CDR3 DNA reads as TGTGCCAGCGCCTACAGGGGGAATCAGCCCCAGCATTTT. Translated: CASAYRGNQPQHF.

The CDR3, as DNA: TGTGCCTGGACCCCTAGCGGGAGCTTCAACGAGCAGTACTTC. It specifies CAWTPSGSFNEQYF. The chain carries TRBV30 and TRBJ2-7; 10 nucleotides align to TRBD2. This CDR3 is built from 14 residues. Losses at the gene ends were 4 bases for V and 5 bases for J; bases not matched to a gene: 8. In germline, CDR1 is GTSNPN, CDR2 SVGIG (reference sequence). Together with reference TRBV30 and TRBJ2-7, the CDR3 gives the full variable domain: SQTIHQWPATLVQPVGSPLSLECTVEGTSNPNLYWYRQAAGRGLQLLFYSVGIGQISSEVPQNLSASRPQDRQFILSSKKLLLSDSGFYLCAWTPSGSFNEQYFGPGTRLTVT.

The CDR3 DNA sequence: TGTGCCAGCAGCTTATCGCAGGTGAACACTGAAGCTTTCTTT. The encoded protein is CASSLSQVNTEAFF. The J gene is TRBJ1-1, the V gene TRBV11-1; D unresolved. Germline CDR1 and CDR2: SGHAT and FQDESV (reference sequence). The CDR3 is made up of 14 amino acids. The V end lost 2 bases, the J end lost 0 bases, and 7 bases lay between the germline ends.

This rearrangement joins TRBV5-1 to TRBJ2-1; 12 bases agree with TRBD2. The CDR3 spans 18 residues. V lost 0 bases, J lost 0 bases, and 4 bases stayed unmatched. Germline V gives CDR1 SGHRS, CDR2 YFSETQ. For the CDR3, the DNA is TGCGCCAGCAGCTTGGTATCTAGCGGGGGGGTCTCCTACAATGAGCAGTTCTTC. It specifies CASSLVSSGGVSYNEQFF.

V and J are TRBV5-6 and TRBJ1-2; D is perhaps TRBD1 (6 bases). The V gene lost 4 bases and the J gene lost 8 bases, with 15 bases spanning the gap. The CDR3 is made up of 13 amino acids. The germline V gene has CDR1 SGHDT and CDR2 YYEEEE. The chain's CDR3 is CASSQGQVRGYTF. The CDR3 DNA reads as TGTGCCAGCAGCCAGGGACAAGTGAGGGGCTACACCTTC. The entire variable domain, with the rest obtained from reference TRBV5-6 and TRBJ1-2, is as follows: DAGVTQSPTHLIKTRGQQVTLRCSPKSGHDTVSWYQQALGQGPQFIFQYYEEEERQRGNFPDRFSGHQFPNYSSELNVNALLLGDSALYLCASSQGQVRGYTFGSGTRLTVV.

The rearrangement uses TRBV19 and TRBJ1-2; 7 nucleotides line up with TRBD1. The CDR3 has 15 amino acids. CDR1 is LNHDA and CDR2 is SQIVND in the germline V gene (reference sequence). V shed 7 bases, J shed 8 bases, and the junction held 16 bases outside the gene matches. CDR3 residues: CASTTATGFGTGYTF. The CDR3 nucleotides are TGTGCCAGTACGACCGCGACAGGGTTTGGGACCGGCTACACCTTC. The full variable domain, in which reference TRBV19 and TRBJ1-2 provide the parts outside the CDR3, is DGGITQSPKYLFRKEGQNVTLSCEQNLNHDAMYWYRQDPGQGLRLIYYSQIVNDFQKGDIAEGYSVSREKKESFPLTVTSAQKNPTAFYLCASTTATGFGTGYTFGSGTRLTVV.

V gene TRBV6-5 combines with J gene TRBJ1-1; 8 nucleotides align to TRBD1. V lost 6 bases to trimming and J lost 4 bases; unmatched junction nucleotides: 4. The CDR3 has 13 amino acids. Germline V gives CDR1 MNHEY, CDR2 SVGAGI. The CDR3 sequence: CASRGQEVTEAFF. CDR3 nucleotides: TGTGCCAGCAGGGGACAGGAGGTCACTGAAGCTTTCTTT.

The chain recombines TRBV6-6 with TRBJ2-2, with D possibly TRBD2 on 5 matching bases. Trimming removed 2 bases at V and 4 bases at J, with 11 bases between. CDR1 MNHNY and CDR2 SVGAGI come from the germline V gene (reference sequence). This CDR3 is built from 15 residues. CDR3 region: CASSYVPGSTGELFF. In DNA, the CDR3 is TGTGCCAGCAGTTACGTTCCGGGGTCCACCGGGGAGCTGTTTTTT.

J is TRBJ2-7 and V is TRBV19; a weak D match, TRBD2 (5 bases). V was pared by 3 bases and J by 5 bases, with 8 bases between. Germline CDR1 LNHDA, CDR2 SQIVND (reference sequence). The CDR3 is made up of 12 amino acids. As DNA, the CDR3 is TGTGCCAGTAGTATGCGGACTCACGAGCAGTACTTC. Its translation is CASSMRTHEQYF.